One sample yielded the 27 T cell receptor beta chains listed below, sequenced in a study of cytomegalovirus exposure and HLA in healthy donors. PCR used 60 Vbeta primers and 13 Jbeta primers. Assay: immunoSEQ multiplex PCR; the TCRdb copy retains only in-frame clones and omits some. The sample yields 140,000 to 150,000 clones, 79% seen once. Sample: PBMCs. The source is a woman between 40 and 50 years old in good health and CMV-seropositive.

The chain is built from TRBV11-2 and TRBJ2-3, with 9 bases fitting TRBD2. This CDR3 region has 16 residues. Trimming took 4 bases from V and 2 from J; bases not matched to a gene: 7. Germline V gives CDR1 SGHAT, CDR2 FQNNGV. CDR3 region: CASSSLAGSFTDTQYF. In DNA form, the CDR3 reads TGTGCCAGCAGCTCTCTAGCGGGGTCTTTCACAGATACGCAGTATTTT.

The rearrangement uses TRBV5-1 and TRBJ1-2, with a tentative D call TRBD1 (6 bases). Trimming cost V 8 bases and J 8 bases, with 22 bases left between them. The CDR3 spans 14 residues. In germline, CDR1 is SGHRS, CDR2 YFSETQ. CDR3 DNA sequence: TGCGCCAGGCTATACGAGGACAGTAGTTGGGGCTACACCTTC. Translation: CARLYEDSSWGYTF.

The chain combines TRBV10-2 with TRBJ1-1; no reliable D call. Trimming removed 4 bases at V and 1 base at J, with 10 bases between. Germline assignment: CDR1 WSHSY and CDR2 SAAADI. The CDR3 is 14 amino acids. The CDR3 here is CASSGNYQNTEAFF. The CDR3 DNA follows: TGCGCCAGCAGTGGGAACTACCAGAACACTGAAGCTTTCTTT.

This chain's CDR3 is CSVPWAGTNEKLFF. The CDR3 DNA follows: TGCAGCGTTCCCTGGGCAGGGACTAATGAAAAACTGTTTTTT. The gene calls are TRBV29-1 and TRBJ1-4, with D possibly being TRBD1 (5 bases). Germline assignment: CDR1 SQVTM and CDR2 ANQGSEA. Trimming pared 5 bases from V and 2 bases from J, leaving 12 bases between. The CDR3 has 14 amino acids.

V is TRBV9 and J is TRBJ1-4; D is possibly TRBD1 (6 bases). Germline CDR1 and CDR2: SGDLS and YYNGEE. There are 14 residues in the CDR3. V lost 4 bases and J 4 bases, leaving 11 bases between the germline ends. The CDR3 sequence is CASSRGAGNEKLFF. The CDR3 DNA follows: TGTGCCAGCAGCCGGGGGGCCGGTAATGAAAAACTGTTTTTT. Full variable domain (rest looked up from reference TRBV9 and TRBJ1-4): DSGVTQTPKHLITATGQRVTLRCSPRSGDLSVYWYQQSLDQGLQFLIQYYNGEERAKGNILERFSAQQFPDLHSELNLSSLELGDSALYFCASSRGAGNEKLFFGSGTQLSVL.

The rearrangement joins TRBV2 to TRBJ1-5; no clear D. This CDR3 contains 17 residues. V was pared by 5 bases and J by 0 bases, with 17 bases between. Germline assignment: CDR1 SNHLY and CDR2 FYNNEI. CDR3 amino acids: CASSPSGSGYSNQPQHF. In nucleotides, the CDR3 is TGTGCCAGCAGTCCCAGTGGCAGCGGGTATAGCAATCAGCCCCAGCATTTT.

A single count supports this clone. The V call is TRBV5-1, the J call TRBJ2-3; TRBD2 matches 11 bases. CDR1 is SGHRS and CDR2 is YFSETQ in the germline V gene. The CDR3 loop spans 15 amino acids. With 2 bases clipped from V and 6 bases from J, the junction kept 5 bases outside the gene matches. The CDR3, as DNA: TGCGCCAGCAGCTTCGGTAGCGGGGGGGGTGATACGCAGTATTTT. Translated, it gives CASSFGSGGGDTQYF.

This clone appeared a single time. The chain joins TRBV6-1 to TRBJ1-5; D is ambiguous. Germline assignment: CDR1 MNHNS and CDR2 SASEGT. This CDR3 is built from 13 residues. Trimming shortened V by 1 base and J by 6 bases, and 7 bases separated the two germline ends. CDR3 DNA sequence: TGTGCCAGCAGTGAAGTGGCCCGTCAGCCCCAGCATTTT. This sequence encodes CASSEVARQPQHF.

CDR3 bases: TGTGCCAGCAGCTTGGAAGGGACAGCGAACACTGAAGCTTTCTTT. Protein sequence: CASSLEGTANTEAFF. The chain couples TRBV5-4 to TRBJ1-1; 7 bases agree with TRBD1. Trimming at V came to 0 bases and at J to 1 base, leaving 3 bases not matched to a gene. This CDR3 has 15 amino acids. Germline V gene data show CDR1 as SGHNT and CDR2 as YYREEE (reference sequence).

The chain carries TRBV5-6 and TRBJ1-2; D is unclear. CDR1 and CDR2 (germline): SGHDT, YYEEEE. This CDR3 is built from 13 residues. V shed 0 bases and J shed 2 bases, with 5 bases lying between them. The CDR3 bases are TGTGCCAGCAGCTTGGAACAGAACTATGGCTACACCTTC. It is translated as CASSLEQNYGYTF. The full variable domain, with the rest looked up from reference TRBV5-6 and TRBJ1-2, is DAGVTQSPTHLIKTRGQQVTLRCSPKSGHDTVSWYQQALGQGPQFIFQYYEEEERQRGNFPDRFSGHQFPNYSSELNVNALLLGDSALYLCASSLEQNYGYTFGSGTRLTVV.

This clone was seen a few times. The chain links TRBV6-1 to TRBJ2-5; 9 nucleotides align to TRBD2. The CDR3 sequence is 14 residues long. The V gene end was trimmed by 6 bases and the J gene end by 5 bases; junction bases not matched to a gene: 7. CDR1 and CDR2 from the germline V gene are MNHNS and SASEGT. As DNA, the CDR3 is TGTGCCAGCAGCCGCCTGGCGGGGGGGGAGACCCAGTACTTC. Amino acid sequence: CASSRLAGGETQYF.

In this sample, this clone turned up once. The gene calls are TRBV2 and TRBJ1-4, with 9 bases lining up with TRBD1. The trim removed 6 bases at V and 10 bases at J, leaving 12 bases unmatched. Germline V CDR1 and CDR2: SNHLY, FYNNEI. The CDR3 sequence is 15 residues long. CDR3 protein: CASRDEQGAAGKLFF. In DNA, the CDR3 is TGTGCCAGCAGGGATGAACAGGGGGCAGCAGGAAAACTGTTTTTT.

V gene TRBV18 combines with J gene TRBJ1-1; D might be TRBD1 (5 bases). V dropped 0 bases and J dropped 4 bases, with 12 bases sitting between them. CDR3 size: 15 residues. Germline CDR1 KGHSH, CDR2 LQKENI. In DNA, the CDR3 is TGTGCCAGCTCACCACCGTCTCGCGGGGGCACTGAAGCTTTCTTT. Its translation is CASSPPSRGGTEAFF.

The CDR3 DNA reads as TGTGCGAGCGCGGGGGCCACCCTCCACGAGCAGTACTTC. It encodes CASAGATLHEQYF. The genes are TRBV7-9 and TRBJ2-7; possibly TRBD2 for D (7 bases). Germline V gene data show CDR1 as SEHNR and CDR2 as FQNEAQ (reference sequence). This CDR3 has 13 amino acids.

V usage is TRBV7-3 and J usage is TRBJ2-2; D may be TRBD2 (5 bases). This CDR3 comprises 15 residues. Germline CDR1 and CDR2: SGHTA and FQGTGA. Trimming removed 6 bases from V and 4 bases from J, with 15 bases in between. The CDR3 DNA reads TGTGCCAGCAGTTCAGGACTCGGCGGCACCGGGGAGCTGTTTTTT. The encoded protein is CASSSGLGGTGELFF.

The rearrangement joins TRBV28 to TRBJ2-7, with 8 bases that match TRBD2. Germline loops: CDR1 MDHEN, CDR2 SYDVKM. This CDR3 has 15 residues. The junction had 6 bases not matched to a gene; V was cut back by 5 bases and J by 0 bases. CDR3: CASSGRGGGSYEQYF. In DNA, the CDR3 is TGTGCCAGCAGTGGTCGGGGGGGAGGCTCCTACGAGCAGTACTTC. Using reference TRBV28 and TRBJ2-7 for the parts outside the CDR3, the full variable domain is DVKVTQSSRYLVKRTGEKVFLECVQDMDHENMFWYRQDPGLGLRLIYFSYDVKMKEKGDIPEGYSVSREKKERFSLILESASTNQTSMYLCASSGRGGGSYEQYFGPGTRLTVT.

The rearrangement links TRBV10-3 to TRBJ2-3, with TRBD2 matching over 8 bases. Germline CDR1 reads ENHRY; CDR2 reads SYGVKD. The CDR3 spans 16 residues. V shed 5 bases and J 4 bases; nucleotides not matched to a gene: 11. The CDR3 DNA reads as TGTGCCATCAGTAGTCCGGGGGGGCCCTTCGCAGATACGCAGTATTTT. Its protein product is CAISSPGGPFADTQYF.

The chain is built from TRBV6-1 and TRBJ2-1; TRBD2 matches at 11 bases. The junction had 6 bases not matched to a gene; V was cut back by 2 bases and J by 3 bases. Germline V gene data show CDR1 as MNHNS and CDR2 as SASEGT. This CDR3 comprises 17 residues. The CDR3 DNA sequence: TGTGCCAGCAGTGAAACCCTAGCGGGGGGTATCTACAATGAGCAGTTCTTC. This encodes CASSETLAGGIYNEQFF.

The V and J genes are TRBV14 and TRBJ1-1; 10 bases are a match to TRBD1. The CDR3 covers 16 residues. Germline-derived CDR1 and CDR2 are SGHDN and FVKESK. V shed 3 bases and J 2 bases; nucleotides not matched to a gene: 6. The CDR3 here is CASSQTGGRLNTEAFF. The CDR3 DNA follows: TGTGCCAGCAGCCAGACAGGGGGCAGGCTCAACACTGAAGCTTTCTTT.

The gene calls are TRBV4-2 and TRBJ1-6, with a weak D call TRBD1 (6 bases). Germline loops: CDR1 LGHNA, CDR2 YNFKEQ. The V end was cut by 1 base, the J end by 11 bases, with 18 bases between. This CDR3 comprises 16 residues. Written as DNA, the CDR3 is TGTGCCAGCAGCCAAGCGCCCAACTTACAGGGTCCACCCCTCCACTTT. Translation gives CASSQAPNLQGPPLHF.

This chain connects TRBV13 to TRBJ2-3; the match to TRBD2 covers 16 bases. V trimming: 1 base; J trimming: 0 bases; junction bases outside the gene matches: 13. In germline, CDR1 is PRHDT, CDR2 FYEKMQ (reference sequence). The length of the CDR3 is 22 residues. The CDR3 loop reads CASSLETPGTSGGAYSTDTQYF. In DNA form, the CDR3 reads TGTGCCAGCAGCTTAGAAACCCCCGGGACTAGCGGGGGGGCCTATAGCACAGATACGCAGTATTTT.

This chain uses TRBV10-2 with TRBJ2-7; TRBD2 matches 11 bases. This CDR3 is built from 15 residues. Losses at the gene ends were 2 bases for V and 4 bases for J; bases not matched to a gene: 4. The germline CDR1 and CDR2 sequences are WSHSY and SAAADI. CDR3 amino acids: CASSEGLAGPYEQYF. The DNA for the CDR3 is TGCGCCAGCAGTGAGGGACTAGCGGGCCCTTACGAGCAGTACTTC.

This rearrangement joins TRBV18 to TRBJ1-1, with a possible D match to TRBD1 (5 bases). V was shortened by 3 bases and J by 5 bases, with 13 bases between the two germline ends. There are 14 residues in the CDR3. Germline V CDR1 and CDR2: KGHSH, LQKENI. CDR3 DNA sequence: TGTGCCAGCTCACCGGCAGGGTTGGGGACTGAAGCTTTCTTT. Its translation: CASSPAGLGTEAFF.

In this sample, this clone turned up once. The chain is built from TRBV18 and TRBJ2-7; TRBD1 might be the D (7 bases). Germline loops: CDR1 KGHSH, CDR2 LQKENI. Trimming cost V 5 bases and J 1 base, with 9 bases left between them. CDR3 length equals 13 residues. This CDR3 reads CASSAGQSYEQYF. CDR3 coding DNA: TGTGCCAGCTCAGCGGGACAGTCCTACGAGCAGTACTTC.

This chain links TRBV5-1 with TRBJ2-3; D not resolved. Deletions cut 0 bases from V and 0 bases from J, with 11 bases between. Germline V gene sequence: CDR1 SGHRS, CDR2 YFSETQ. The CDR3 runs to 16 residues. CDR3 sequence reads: CASSLAGQTSTDTQYF. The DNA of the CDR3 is TGCGCCAGCAGCTTGGCAGGTCAAACTAGCACAGATACGCAGTATTTT.

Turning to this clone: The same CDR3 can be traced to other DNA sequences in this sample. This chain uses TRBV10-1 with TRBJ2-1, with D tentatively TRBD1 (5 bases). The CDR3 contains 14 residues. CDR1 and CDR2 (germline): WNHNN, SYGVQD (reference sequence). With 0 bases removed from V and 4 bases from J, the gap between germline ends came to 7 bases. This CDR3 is CASSESSGYNEQFF. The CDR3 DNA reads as TGCGCCAGCAGTGAGTCATCAGGGTACAATGAGCAGTTCTTC.

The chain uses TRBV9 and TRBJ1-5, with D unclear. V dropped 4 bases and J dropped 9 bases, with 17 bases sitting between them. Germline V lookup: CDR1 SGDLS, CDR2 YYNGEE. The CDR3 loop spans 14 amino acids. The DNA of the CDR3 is TGTGCCAGCAGCTTACTAGACACGGACGGGCCCCAGCATTTT. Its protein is CASSLLDTDGPQHF.